This TCR beta chain is drawn from a study of blood T cell repertoires in COVID-19. Assay used: immunoSEQ multiplex PCR; TCRdb lists only in-frame clones, some missing. The repertoire holds about 670,000 clones, with over 80% as singletons. The CDR3 has 15 residues. V shed 0 bases and J shed 6 bases, with 9 bases lying between them. In germline, CDR1 is ENHRY, CDR2 SYGVKD. V is TRBV10-3 and J is TRBJ1-6; perhaps TRBD1 as D (5 bases). This clonotype was obtained from a young woman with acute or convalescent COVID-19. The sequencing sample was made of peripheral blood. DNA of the CDR3: TGTGCCATCAGTGAGTCGGGGCAGGTTAATTCACCCCTCCACTTT. It translates to CAISESGQVNSPLHF.